This TCR beta chain was retrieved from a study of CD8 T cells in ankylosing spondylitis. MiXCR, applied by TCRdb to the 5' RACE reads, yields one record per CDR3 protein. The sample comprises almost 400,000 distinct CDR3 sequences, about 22% of which are singletons, and about 17% rests with the top ten. In its sample, this clonotype was seen a few times. What it binds is not known. Study conclusions and caveats: Existing reports had already noted some motif variants in reactive arthritis synovial fluid and blood. Disease-linked clones reportedly showed significant enrichment in matched ankylosing spondylitis synovial fluid. Apparently characteristic of ankylosing spondylitis blood was a TCR beta motif (about 8 highly homologous variants).

This CDR3 spans 14 amino acids. Germline values: CDR1 KGHSH, CDR2 LQKENI. Trimming removed 3 bases at V and 7 bases at J, with 15 bases between. This receptor was taken from a male donor with ankylosing spondylitis. V is TRBV18 and J is TRBJ1-1, with a possible D match to TRBD1 (6 bases). The sequenced sample consisted of blood, either unsorted or a sorted T cell fraction (not recorded which). The CDR3, as DNA: TGTGCCAGCTCACCTTCCCGGGACATAGTTGAAGCTTTCTTT. This gives the protein CASSPSRDIVEAFF.